These 18 T cell receptor beta chains came from one sample sequenced in a study of blood T cell repertoires in COVID-19 (TCRdb year 2020). The library was obtained by the immunoSEQ multiplex PCR assay. The source is immuneACCESS, and TCRdb retained only in-frame sequences with V and J called. Part of the clones is not carried over; for the studies checked, unresolved V genes explain less than half of this, and the remainder is unexplained. The sample data list over 150,000 clones, and 80% to 90% of these were observed just once. The ten largest clones add up to over 0.7% of the sample. Material for sequencing was peripheral blood. The source of these receptors is a woman aged 18-29 years who had recovered from COVID-19.

This clone was observed a single time. The chain has TRBV27 and TRBJ2-1, with 9 bases lining up with TRBD2. CDR1 and CDR2 (germline): MNHEY, SMNVEV (reference sequence). The length of the CDR3 is 14 residues. In nucleotides, the CDR3 is TGTGCTGCGGGGGGGAAAAGCTCCTACAATGAGCAGTTCTTC. This translates into CAAGGKSSYNEQFF.

The chain links TRBV7-8 to TRBJ2-1; a weak D match, TRBD2 (6 bases). Trimming took 6 bases from V and 0 from J, leaving 9 bases between them. Per the germline V gene, CDR1 is SGHVS and CDR2 is FQNEAQ. CDR3 length: 14 residues. The CDR3 DNA reads as TGTGCCAGCAGGCGGGACGACTCCTACAATGAGCAGTTCTTC. Encoded protein: CASRRDDSYNEQFF.

The V call is TRBV5-6, the J call TRBJ2-7; D is possibly TRBD2 (6 bases). This CDR3 has 16 amino acids. V lost 1 base and J lost 7, with 21 bases in between. CDR1 is SGHDT, CDR2 YYEEEE, per germline. CDR3 amino acids: CASSLYNSGVVGEQYV. CDR3 sequence (DNA): TGTGCCAGCAGCTTGTATAACTCGGGAGTCGTGGGGGAGCAGTACGTC.

The genes are TRBV3-1 (or the pseudogene TRBV3-2) and TRBJ2-1; 11 nucleotides agree with TRBD2. CDR1 and CDR2 from the germline V gene are LGHDT and YNNKEL (reference sequence). This CDR3 is built from 15 residues. The trim removed 4 bases at V and 3 bases at J, leaving 2 bases unmatched. CDR3: CASSPTSGDYNEQFF. The CDR3, as DNA: TGTGCCAGCAGCCCGACTAGCGGGGACTACAATGAGCAGTTCTTC.

This chain joins TRBV6-4 and TRBJ2-3, with TRBD1 matching over 9 bases. V trimming: 6 bases; J trimming: 1 base; junction bases outside the gene matches: 5. This CDR3 spans 15 amino acids. The germline V gene has CDR1 MRHNA and CDR2 SNTAGT. CDR3 sequence: CASRLQGAGTDTQYF. CDR3 in DNA: TGTGCCAGCAGATTACAGGGGGCCGGCACAGATACGCAGTATTTT.

This clone appeared once. This chain joins TRBV4-3 and TRBJ2-1; D uncertain. Germline V gives CDR1 LGHNA, CDR2 YSLEER. Trimming shortened V by 0 bases and J by 9 bases, and 9 bases separated the two germline ends. This CDR3 has 13 amino acids. The CDR3 region is CASSQDSTGEQFF. CDR3 DNA: TGCGCCAGCAGCCAAGATTCGACGGGTGAGCAGTTCTTC.

This rearrangement joins TRBV3-1 (or the pseudogene TRBV3-2) to TRBJ2-2, with D possibly TRBD2 on 6 matching bases. Germline V gives CDR1 LGHDT, CDR2 YNNKEL (reference sequence). The CDR3 length is 15 residues. V shed 0 bases and J shed 12 bases, with 17 bases lying between them. The CDR3 region has the DNA TGTGCCAGCAGCCAAGAGGGGACTCGAAGTAGGAAGCTGTTTTTT. As protein: CASSQEGTRSRKLFF.

This rearrangement joins TRBV19 to TRBJ2-7; 12 bases are a match to TRBD2. CDR1 and CDR2 (germline): LNHDA, SQIVND (reference sequence). The CDR3 covers 15 residues. Trimming removed 6 bases from V and 6 bases from J; junction bases left unmatched: 9. CDR3 residues: CASSLRLAGEGEQYF. CDR3 DNA: TGTGCCAGTAGCCTCCGACTAGCGGGGGAAGGCGAGCAGTACTTC.

The chain is built from TRBV5-1 and TRBJ1-1, with 8 bases lining up with TRBD1. This CDR3 is built from 15 residues. CDR1 and CDR2 from the germline V gene are SGHRS and YFSETQ. The V gene end was trimmed by 5 bases and the J gene end by 1 base; junction bases not matched to a gene: 7. CDR3 sequence: CASSTPGTGNTEAFF. The CDR3 DNA reads as TGCGCCAGCAGTACCCCGGGGACAGGGAACACTGAAGCTTTCTTT.

V gene TRBV19 combines with J gene TRBJ2-2, with D possibly being TRBD2 (6 bases). There are 16 residues in the CDR3. The germline gives CDR1 LNHDA, CDR2 SQIVND (reference sequence). The ends were cut back, 3 bases at V and 5 bases at J, with 16 bases in the middle. The CDR3 DNA sequence: TGTGCCAGTAGTATCCAGCGGGCCCGGGGAACCGGGGAGCTGTTTTTT. Protein product: CASSIQRARGTGELFF.

The V and J genes are TRBV4-3 and TRBJ2-2; 8 bases are a match to TRBD2. Per germline, CDR1 LGHNA and CDR2 YSLEER. CDR3 length equals 15 residues. V lost 0 bases and J lost 6; bases outside the gene matches: 3. In DNA form, the CDR3 reads TGCGCCAGCAGCCAAGATTCGGGAGGGGCCGGGGAGCTGTTTTTT. This encodes CASSQDSGGAGELFF.

The chain has TRBV14 and TRBJ1-5; weak D call: TRBD1 (6 bases). V lost 5 bases to trimming and J lost 5 bases, with 13 bases between them. The CDR3 is 14 residues long. CDR1 is SGHDN, CDR2 FVKESK, per germline. CDR3 nucleotide sequence: TGTGCCAGCAGCTCGGGACACCTAGATCAGCCCCAGCATTTT. Translation gives CASSSGHLDQPQHF.

The V and J genes are TRBV5-6 and TRBJ1-2; 10 nucleotides align to TRBD1. Looked up from germline, CDR1 is SGHDT and CDR2 is YYEEEE. This CDR3 spans 16 amino acids. The V and J ends lost 6 bases and 4 bases, in that order; junction bases with no gene match: 12. The CDR3 nucleotides are TGTGCCAGCACCCGGACAGGGGGAGTTAAAAGCTATGGCTACACCTTC. This codes for CASTRTGGVKSYGYTF. The whole variable domain, remainder taken from reference TRBV5-6 and TRBJ1-2, is DAGVTQSPTHLIKTRGQQVTLRCSPKSGHDTVSWYQQALGQGPQFIFQYYEEEERQRGNFPDRFSGHQFPNYSSELNVNALLLGDSALYLCASTRTGGVKSYGYTFGSGTRLTVV.

The rearrangement links TRBV19 to TRBJ1-3; unclear D gene. The CDR3 has 13 residues. Per the germline V gene, CDR1 is LNHDA and CDR2 is SQIVND (reference sequence). The V end lost 5 bases, the J end lost 0 bases, and 5 bases lay between the germline ends. The CDR3 spells CASSADSGNTIYF. CDR3 nucleotide sequence: TGTGCCAGTAGTGCGGACTCTGGAAACACCATATATTTT.

Here the CDR3 DNA reads TGTGCCAGCAGCGTAAGGGGTGGGGAGCTGTTTTTT. Its protein product is CASSVRGGELFF. V gene TRBV9 combines with J gene TRBJ2-2, with D maybe TRBD1 (5 bases). The CDR3 spans 12 residues. Trimming took 1 base from V and 8 from J, leaving 6 bases between them. CDR1 SGDLS and CDR2 YYNGEE come from the germline V gene. The full variable domain, in which reference TRBV9 and TRBJ2-2 provide the parts outside the CDR3, is DSGVTQTPKHLITATGQRVTLRCSPRSGDLSVYWYQQSLDQGLQFLIQYYNGEERAKGNILERFSAQQFPDLHSELNLSSLELGDSALYFCASSVRGGELFFGEGSRLTVL.

The rearrangement uses TRBV25-1 and TRBJ1-1, with D uncertain. The germline V gene encodes CDR1 MGHDK and CDR2 SYGVNS. Trimming left V 6 bases short and J 4 bases short, with 9 bases between. The CDR3 length is 12 residues. The CDR3 is CASSYGFTEAFF. The CDR3 coding sequence is TGTGCCAGCAGCTACGGTTTCACTGAAGCTTTCTTT.

The sample holds a few counts of this clone. V is TRBV11-2 and J is TRBJ1-1, with TRBD1 identical over 8 bases. Germline V gene data show CDR1 as SGHAT and CDR2 as FQNNGV. V lost 3 bases, J lost 7 bases, and 1 base stayed unmatched. This CDR3 is built from 12 residues. The CDR3 reads CASSFTGGEAFF. In DNA, the CDR3 is TGTGCCAGCAGCTTTACAGGGGGTGAAGCTTTCTTT.

This chain joins TRBV27 and TRBJ1-1; D may be TRBD1 (6 bases). Germline V gene lookup returns CDR1 MNHEY and CDR2 SMNVEV (reference sequence). Trimming removed 5 bases from V and 7 bases from J, with 17 bases in between. The CDR3 has 14 residues. The CDR3 reads CASSKLPGVDEAFF. Written as DNA, the CDR3 is TGTGCCAGCAGTAAACTCCCAGGGGTGGATGAAGCTTTCTTT.